The TCR beta chain described here comes from a study of shared clonotypes between healthy human individuals. Overall study context: The cohort comprised a couple of women and a few men. Their ages spanned 18 to 49 years. Study-wide results and limits: Collection of samples was limited to blood; tissue repertoires likely differ.

The germline V and J ends were trimmed by 5 bases and 0 bases, with 11 bases remaining between them. Looked up from germline, CDR1 is SGHTA and CDR2 is FQGNSA. The CDR3 is 15 residues long. Researchers ran the assay at a deep level. Sequencing was performed with immunoSEQ multiplex PCR; in TCRdb, only in-frame clones are kept and a portion is missing. Here the sample spans about 490,000 clones, roughly four fifths being singletons. Concerning this clone itself: Its matching antigen is unknown.

The J gene is TRBJ1-3, the V gene TRBV7-2; a possible D gene is TRBD1 (5 bases). Specimen: PBMCs. The clonotype originates from a woman in her 40s in good health. Some clones in this sample may be carry-over from other donors' samples. CDR3 sequence reads: CASSAGPSSGNTIYF. The CDR3 DNA reads TGTGCCAGCAGCGCGGGGCCATCCTCTGGAAACACCATATATTTT.